This is a list of T cell receptor beta chains from one sample in a study of T cells in Graves' hyperthyroidism and ophthalmopathy. TCRdb processed the multiplex PCR reads anew with MiXCR; each CDR3 protein has one entry. Of around 600,000 distinct CDR3 sequences in the sample, approximately 14% were seen once. The sequencing sample was made of blood. The receptors originated from a woman between 18 and 30 years old with Graves' ophthalmopathy. The CDR3 runs from the conserved cysteine through the conserved F or W. The D gene is left open where the match is weak. For some rows the clone size is stated as once, few or many, or as a class when expanded; others skip it.

v_gene	d_gene	abundance	j_gene	CDR3aa	CDR3nt
TRBV10-3	NA	NA	TRBJ1-2	CAISESYGYTF	TGTGCCATCAGTGAGAGCTATGGCTACACCTTC
TRBV4-1	TRBD2	few	TRBJ2-1	CASSQKGLAGGGADNEQFF	TGCGCCAGCAGCCAAAAGGGACTAGCGGGAGGGGGGGCCGACAATGAGCAGTTCTTC
TRBV3-1	NA	many	TRBJ1-1	CASSSPTEAFF	TGTGCCAGCAGCTCCCCCACTGAAGCTTTCTTT
TRBV20-1	TRBD1	few	TRBJ2-7	CSATGQGSANEQYF	TGCAGTGCTACCGGACAGGGGAGTGCGAACGAGCAGTACTTC
TRBV27	NA	many	TRBJ1-1	CASSPRPSGLNTEAFF	TGTGCCAGCAGTCCCCGGCCCAGTGGATTGAACACTGAAGCTTTCTTT
TRBV6-9	NA	NA	TRBJ2-1	CASSLGTASYNEQFF	TGTGCCAGCAGTTTAGGGACTGCCTCCTACAATGAGCAGTTCTTC
TRBV3-1	TRBD1	many	TRBJ2-1	CASSPYGAGGGTYNEQFF	TGTGCCAGCAGCCCCTACGGAGCAGGGGGCGGGACCTACAATGAGCAGTTCTTC
TRBV7-9	TRBD2	many	TRBJ2-1	CASSLDSGGYNEQFF	TGTGCCAGCAGCTTAGATAGCGGGGGTTACAATGAGCAGTTCTTC
TRBV11-3	TRBD2	many	TRBJ2-3	CASSLRTYRGRDTQYF	TGTGCCAGCAGCTTAAGAACCTACCGCGGGAGAGATACGCAGTATTTT
TRBV20-1	TRBD1	many	TRBJ1-2	CSAARDRGFGYTF	TGCAGTGCGGCCAGGGACAGGGGATTCGGCTACACCTTC
TRBV3-1	NA	few	TRBJ2-3	CASSQGEPKSSHQGTDTQYF	TGTGCCAGCAGCCAAGGCGAACCCAAGAGTTCCCATCAGGGAACAGATACGCAGTATTTT
TRBV10-3	NA	NA	TRBJ2-5	CAISESNITKAAQETQYF	TGTGCCATCAGTGAGTCGAATATCACCAAGGCTGCCCAAGAGACCCAGTACTTC
TRBV6-5	NA	NA	TRBJ2-7	CASSYRTLGDEQYF	TGTGCCAGCAGTTATCGGACTCTGGGGGACGAGCAGTACTTC
TRBV18	NA	many	TRBJ2-7	CASSRLAGSNEQYF	TGTGCCAGCTCAAGGTTGGCAGGGTCGAACGAGCAGTACTTC
TRBV6-1	NA	many	TRBJ2-3	CASSERPGLGTDTQYF	TGTGCCAGCAGTGAACGTCCGGGTTTAGGCACAGATACGCAGTATTTT
TRBV2	TRBD1	many	TRBJ2-4	CASSEFFRGHAKNIQYF	TGTGCCAGCAGTGAATTTTTCAGGGGGCATGCCAAAAACATTCAGTACTTC
TRBV4-1	NA	NA	TRBJ2-7	CASSRFRVITRSYEQYF	TGCGCCAGCAGCCGGTTTAGAGTCATCACTCGGTCCTACGAGCAGTACTTC
TRBV4-1	NA	NA	TRBJ2-6	CASSQEQGSNNGANVLTF	TGCGCCAGCAGCCAAGAGCAAGGGTCGAACAATGGGGCCAACGTCCTGACTTTC
TRBV29-1	NA	many	TRBJ2-1	CSADVLGSYNEQFF	TGCAGCGCCGATGTCCTGGGCTCCTACAATGAGCAGTTCTTC
TRBV18	TRBD1	many	TRBJ1-1	CASSRTGGPQTEAFF	TGTGCCAGCTCACGGACAGGGGGCCCCCAAACTGAAGCTTTCTTT
TRBV28	NA	many	TRBJ1-6	CASRQNNSPLHF	TGTGCCAGTAGACAGAATAATTCACCCCTCCACTTT
TRBV6-1	TRBD2	many	TRBJ2-2	CASRGRGSGSSGELFF	TGTGCCAGCAGGGGCCGGGGTAGCGGGAGTTCCGGGGAGCTGTTTTTT